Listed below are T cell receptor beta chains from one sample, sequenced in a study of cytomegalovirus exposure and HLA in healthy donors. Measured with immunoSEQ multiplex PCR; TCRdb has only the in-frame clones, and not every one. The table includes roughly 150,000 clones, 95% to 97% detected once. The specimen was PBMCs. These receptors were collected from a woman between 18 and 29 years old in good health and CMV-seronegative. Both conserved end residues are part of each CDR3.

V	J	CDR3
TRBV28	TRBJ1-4	CALRGTGDEKLFF
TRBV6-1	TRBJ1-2	CASKLTVYGYTF
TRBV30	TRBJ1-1	CAWSAQGNTEAFF
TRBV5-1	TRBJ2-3	CASTPGENTDTQYF
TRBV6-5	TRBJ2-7	CASSSGQSHYYEQYF
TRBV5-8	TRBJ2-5	CASSLGFRSGTGPFQETQYF
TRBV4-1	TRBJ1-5	CASSQGLPGQVYSNQPQHF
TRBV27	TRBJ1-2	CASSMTGSVYGYTF
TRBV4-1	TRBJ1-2	CASSLTGQYGYTF
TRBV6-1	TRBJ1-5	CASRQYSNQPQHF
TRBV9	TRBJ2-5	CASSSSGGRGETQYF
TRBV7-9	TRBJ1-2	CASSTETGGGYGYTF
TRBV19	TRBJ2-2	CASSSRTSGGTGELFF
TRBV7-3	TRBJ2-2	CASSAGTSGGATGELFF
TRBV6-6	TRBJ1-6	CASSPIESNNSPLHF
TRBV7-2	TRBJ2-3	CASSSVAGGLITDTQYF
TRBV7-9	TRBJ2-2	CASRGLAGGSNTGELFF
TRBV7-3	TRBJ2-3	CASSLQRTDTQYF
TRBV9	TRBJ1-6	CASSAAGGSLHF
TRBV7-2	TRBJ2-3	CASSFAGSTDTQYF
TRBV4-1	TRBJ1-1	CASSQSQAKGRRKGNTEAFF
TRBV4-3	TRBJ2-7	CASSARQGAYEQYF
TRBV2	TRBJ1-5	CASSLQGADQPQHF
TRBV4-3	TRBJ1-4	CASSQVGSGGEKLFF
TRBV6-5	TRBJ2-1	CASSGTETNNEQFF
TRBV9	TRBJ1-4	CASSPGQGRATNEKLFF
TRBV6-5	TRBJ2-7	CASSFDRDRHEQYF
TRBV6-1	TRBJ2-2	CAIHSGPNTGELFF
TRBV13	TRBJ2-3	CASSFPTSGESDTQYF
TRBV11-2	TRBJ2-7	CASSNLGVGSSYEQYF
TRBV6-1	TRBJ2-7	CASSEEPGTGPYEQYF
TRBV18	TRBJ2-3	CASSWAGGATDTQYF
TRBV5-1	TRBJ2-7	CASSLGAPYEQYF